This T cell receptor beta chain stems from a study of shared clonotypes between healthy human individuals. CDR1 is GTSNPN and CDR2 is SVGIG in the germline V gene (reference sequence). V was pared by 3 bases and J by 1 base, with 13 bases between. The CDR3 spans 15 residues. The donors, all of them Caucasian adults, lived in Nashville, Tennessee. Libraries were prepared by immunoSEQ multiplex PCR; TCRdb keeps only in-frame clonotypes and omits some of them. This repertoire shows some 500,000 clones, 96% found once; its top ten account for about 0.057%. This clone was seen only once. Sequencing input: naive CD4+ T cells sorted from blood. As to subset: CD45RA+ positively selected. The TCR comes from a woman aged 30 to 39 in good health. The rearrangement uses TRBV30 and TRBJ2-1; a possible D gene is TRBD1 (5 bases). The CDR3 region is CAWSSGHGSYNEQFF. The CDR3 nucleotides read TGTGCCTGGAGCTCAGGACATGGATCCTACAATGAGCAGTTCTTC.